One TCR beta chain is described in this entry. What it recognizes is unknown. Both 60 Vbeta primers and 13 Jbeta primers went into the PCR. Repertoires were generated with immunoSEQ multiplex PCR, while TCRdb's copy carries only in-frame clones and drops some. The sample carries around 210,000 clones, around 80% recorded once. This sample was taken from a study of cytomegalovirus exposure and HLA in healthy donors. On the study more broadly: Of all 400 or so donors who were genotyped, 80% to 85% belonged to the Caucasian-associated ancestry cluster. Study conclusions and caveats: TCR beta sequences reportedly predicted the HLA-A and HLA-B alleles of most subjects accurately.

The specimen was PBMCs. The TCR sequence derives from a boy between 5 and 17 years old in good health and CMV-seronegative.

CDR3 amino acids: CSVQLAGEYEQYF. The CDR3 DNA reads TGCAGCGTTCAACTAGCAGGCGAGTACGAGCAGTACTTC. The J gene is TRBJ2-7, the V gene TRBV29-1, with D possibly TRBD2 on 6 matching bases. The CDR3 covers 13 residues. The germline V gene encodes CDR1 SQVTM and CDR2 ANQGSEA. The V gene lost 5 bases and the J gene lost 4 bases, with 15 bases spanning the gap.